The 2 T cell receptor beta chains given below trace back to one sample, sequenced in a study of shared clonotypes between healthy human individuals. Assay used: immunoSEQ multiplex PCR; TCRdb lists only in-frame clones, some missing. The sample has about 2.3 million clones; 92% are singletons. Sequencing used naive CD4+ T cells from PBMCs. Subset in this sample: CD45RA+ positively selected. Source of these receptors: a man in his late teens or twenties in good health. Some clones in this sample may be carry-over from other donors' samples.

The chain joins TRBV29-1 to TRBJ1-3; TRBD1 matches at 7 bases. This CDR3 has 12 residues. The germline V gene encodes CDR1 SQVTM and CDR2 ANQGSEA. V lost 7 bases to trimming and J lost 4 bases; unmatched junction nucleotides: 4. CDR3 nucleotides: TGCAGCGGCGAGACAGGGGGAAACACCATATATTTT. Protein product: CSGETGGNTIYF.

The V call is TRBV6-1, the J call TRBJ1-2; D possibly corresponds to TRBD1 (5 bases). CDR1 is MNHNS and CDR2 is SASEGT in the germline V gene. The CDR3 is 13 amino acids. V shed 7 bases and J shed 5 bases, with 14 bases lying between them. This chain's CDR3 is CASTRTFFYGYTF. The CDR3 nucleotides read TGTGCCAGCACCCGGACATTTTTTTATGGCTACACCTTC.